The following is a T cell receptor (beta chain) sequence with its context. This sample is part of a study of blood T cell repertoires in COVID-19. Per the authors' pipeline: Amplification from reference gene primers served as the basis for estimated nucleated cell counts. Repertoires were generated with immunoSEQ multiplex PCR, while TCRdb's copy carries only in-frame clones and drops some. V and J calls and clone size are as listed in that table; D and trimming were resolved from the DNA. The profile covers 270,000 or so clones, with less than 85% appearing a single time and about 3.4% taken by the ten largest. The germline CDR1 and CDR2 sequences are LGHNA and YSLEER. V lost 2 bases and J lost 8; bases outside the gene matches: 11. This CDR3 contains 16 residues.

The source is a woman younger than 30 with acute or convalescent COVID-19. The chain links TRBV4-3 to TRBJ2-1, with TRBD2 matching over 8 bases. The sample taken for sequencing was peripheral blood. DNA of the CDR3: TGCGCCAGCAGCCAATCCCGACTAGCGAGCAGCCATGAGCAGTTCTTC. As protein: CASSQSRLASSHEQFF.